This section outlines one T cell receptor (beta chain) sequence together with its context. Its antigen is still unknown. The record originates from a study of a mutant IDH1 vaccine in newly diagnosed glioma. The overall study: Visit timing is recorded as week 35 for V12 and week 47 for V13.

Documented time point: week 47, end of study. The content of each vaccine dose was 300 ug of mutant IDH1 20-mer peptide, and topical imiquimod accompanied it. V gave up 3 bases and J gave up 5 bases; unmatched junction bases: 3. The CDR3 contains 14 residues. Germline CDR1 MGHDK, CDR2 SYGVNS. Sequenced by immunoSEQ multiplex PCR; TCRdb stores in-frame clones only, minus some. The sample shows some 50,000 clones, roughly 61% of them seen only once. Sequenced material: peripheral blood mononuclear cells (PBMCs), taken from a glioma patient whose treatment included an IDH1 peptide vaccine. The origin of this receptor is a middle-aged man with glioma. Some clones in this sample may be carry-over from other donors' samples. The genes are TRBV25-1 and TRBJ1-5, with 8 bases fitting TRBD1. CDR3 nucleotides: TGTGCCAGCAGTGAGGGACAGGTGGATCAGCCCCAGCATTTT. It specifies CASSEGQVDQPQHF.